These 8 T cell receptor beta chains came from one sample sequenced in a study of CD8+CD57+ T cells in acquired aplastic anemia (dated 2018 in TCRdb). Patients chosen for sequencing had shown expansion of CD8+CD57+ cells by flow cytometry. TCRdb names Illumina HiSeq 2000 as the instrument used. Genomic DNA was used as template for profiling of TCR beta VDJ combinations and CDR3 sequences. TCRdb's own reprocessing of the public reads used fastp at Q25 and MiXCR and kept productive beta chains. Every entry covers one CDR3 protein and lists the most common genes and DNA from its rows. A total of roughly 260,000 distinct CDR3 sequences appear in this sample, around 45% of them only once. Clones ranked in the top ten supply over 7.5% of the sample. The sequenced sample consisted of sorted CD4+, CD8+, or CD8+CD57+ T cells (not recorded which) from PBMCs. Receptors originate from a human donor with aplastic anemia.

This rearrangement joins TRBV11-2 to TRBJ2-7; the match to TRBD2 covers 7 bases. Germline V gene data show CDR1 as SGHAT and CDR2 as FQNNGV. The junction had 19 bases not matched to a gene; V was cut back by 2 bases and J by 0 bases. The length of the CDR3 is 20 residues. The CDR3 reads CASSLMGSGIAPPCSYEQYF. In nucleotides, the CDR3 is TGTGCCAGCAGCTTAATGGGCAGCGGGATTGCACCTCCGTGCTCCTACGAGCAGTACTTC.

This clonotype was seen repeatedly, ten times or more. V gene TRBV7-3 combines with J gene TRBJ1-6, with 7 bases identical to TRBD1. The length of the CDR3 is 14 residues. The germline V gene has CDR1 SGHTA and CDR2 FQGTGA. Trimming at V came to 4 bases and at J to 9 bases, leaving 6 bases not matched to a gene. The CDR3 bases are TGTGCCAGCAGCTCGACAGGGATGGGTTCACCCCTCCACTTT. As protein: CASSSTGMGSPLHF.

This clonotype appeared many times. The chain carries TRBV7-9 and TRBJ1-2; D gene ambiguous. CDR1 is SEHNR, CDR2 FQNEAQ, per germline (reference sequence). Trimming took 2 bases from V and 6 from J, leaving 13 bases between them. This CDR3 has 14 amino acids. CDR3 sequence: CASSLLILVDGYTF. DNA of the CDR3: TGTGCCAGCAGCTTATTGATTTTAGTGGATGGCTACACCTTC.

The rearrangement uses TRBV20-1 and TRBJ1-2, with TRBD1 as a possible D gene (5 bases). This CDR3 region has 14 residues. V shed 8 bases and J shed 5 bases, with 21 bases lying between them. Germline V gene lookup returns CDR1 DFQATT and CDR2 SNEGSKA (reference sequence). The chain's CDR3 is CSYPDRGEVYGYTF. Written as DNA, the CDR3 is TGCAGTTACCCTGACCGGGGGGAAGTATATGGCTACACCTTC.

The table lists this clonotype with many counts. The chain couples TRBV15 to TRBJ2-1; D uncertain. Trimming shortened V by 5 bases and J by 0 bases, and 11 bases separated the two germline ends. The length of the CDR3 is 15 residues. Germline-derived CDR1 and CDR2 are LNHNV and YYDKDF (reference sequence). The CDR3 here is CATSPKEISYNEQFF. The DNA for the CDR3 is TGTGCCACCAGCCCAAAAGAGATCTCCTACAATGAGCAGTTCTTC.

The chain has TRBV12-3 or TRBV12-4 and TRBJ1-1; 10 nucleotides agree with TRBD1. The CDR3 has 13 residues. V shed 8 bases and J 5 bases; nucleotides not matched to a gene: 5. The CDR3 loop is CASGTGAGTEAFF. The CDR3 DNA is TGTGCCAGCGGGACAGGGGCCGGGACTGAAGCTTTCTTT.

Ten or more counts support this clonotype. The J gene is TRBJ2-3, the V gene TRBV2, with D unresolved. This CDR3 spans 14 amino acids. The germline V and J ends were trimmed by 7 bases and 2 bases, with 13 bases remaining between them. Germline CDR1 reads SNHLY; CDR2 reads FYNNEI. Here the CDR3 reads CASTSFGVTDTQYF. In nucleotides, the CDR3 is TGTGCCAGCACTTCCTTTGGGGTCACAGATACGCAGTATTTT.

This clonotype was observed many times. This chain uses TRBV20-1 with TRBJ1-2; D unresolved. The CDR3 sequence is 12 residues long. Trimming left V 6 bases short and J 5 bases short, with 13 bases between. The germline CDR1 and CDR2 sequences are DFQATT and SNEGSKA (reference sequence). The CDR3, as DNA: TGCAGTGCGCCAACCGGGATTTATGGCTACACCTTC. Translated, it gives CSAPTGIYGYTF.